This T cell receptor (beta chain) was recorded in a study of control samples from healthy donors and cancer patients. The CDR3 is 14 amino acids. Germline CDR1 is MNHNY and CDR2 is SVGAGI (reference sequence). Losses at the gene ends were 7 bases for V and 4 bases for J; bases not matched to a gene: 3. TCRdb's table, derived via immunoSEQ multiplex PCR, lists solely in-frame clones and lacks some. The table lists about 85,000 clones, about 88% of them singletons. The sequenced sample consisted of blood. This TCR was recovered from a woman aged 55-69 years in good health. This chain connects TRBV6-6 to TRBJ2-3; 12 bases are shared with TRBD1. CDR3 loop: CASTRDRGPDTQYF. The CDR3 DNA is TGTGCCAGCACTCGGGACAGGGGGCCAGATACGCAGTATTTT.